A selection of T cell receptor beta chains follows, all from one sample in a study of blood T cells in healthy people across ages. Each CDR3 protein gets one entry after TCRdb re-called the 5' RACE reads with MiXCR. The sample lists about 680,000 distinct CDR3 sequences; over 45% were seen once. The source material was blood. All receptors come from a woman aged 60-75 years in good health. CDR3s include the opening cysteine and the closing phenylalanine or tryptophan. A D gene is named only where the DNA matches it firmly. Only part of the rows carry a size: once, few, many, or a class if the clone is expanded.

. TRBJ2-2 TRBV12-3/TRBV12-4 TRBD2 TGTGCCAGCACCATAGCGGGAGGCACCGGGGAGCTGTTTTTT CASTIAGGTGELFF
. TRBJ2-7 TRBV15 TRBD1 TGTGCCACCAGCAGAGGGACAGGGGGCTACGAGCAGTACTTC CATSRGTGGYEQYF
few TRBJ2-3 TRBV9 TRBD2 TGTGCCAGCACCTGGGGAGGGGATTCAGATACGCAGTATTTT CASTWGGDSDTQYF
. TRBJ1-6 TRBV28 . TGTGCCAGCAGTTTAGGGCTAAAGGACGCTGGTAATTCACCCCTCCACTTT CASSLGLKDAGNSPLHF
. TRBJ2-5 TRBV29-1 . TGCAGCGTTGAGGGGGGCGGGAGGACCCAGTACTTC CSVEGGGRTQYF
. TRBJ2-7 TRBV12-3/TRBV12-4 TRBD1 TGTGCCAGCAGTTTCCCGCTACAGGGGGTGAGGGGCTACGAGCAGTACTTC CASSFPLQGVRGYEQYF
once TRBJ2-7 TRBV7-2 . TGTGCCAGCAGCCAACTGAGGGAAACCTACGAGCAGTACTTC CASSQLRETYEQYF
. TRBJ2-7 TRBV11-1 . TGTGCCAGCAGTTTTCGTGTGGACTCCTACTACGAGCAGTACTTC CASSFRVDSYYEQYF
few TRBJ1-2 TRBV20-1 . TGCAGTGCTAGTAGGGCAGGGGTGGGCTATGGCTACACCTTC CSASRAGVGYGYTF
. TRBJ2-3 TRBV24-1 TRBD1 TGTGCCACCAGTGTCGGGACAGGCACAGATACGCAGTATTTT CATSVGTGTDTQYF
. TRBJ2-1 TRBV30 . TGTGCCTGGAGGGCCTGGACGAGCAATGAGCAGTTCTTC CAWRAWTSNEQFF
. TRBJ1-2 TRBV28 . TGTGCCAGCCGTCCGGGAGGCTATGGCTACACCTTC CASRPGGYGYTF
. TRBJ2-1 TRBV20-1 . TGCAGCCCCGGGAGAGGGGCCGTGAATGAGCAGTTCTTC CSPGRGAVNEQFF
. TRBJ2-1 TRBV7-9 . TGTGCCACCTATAAGGGCGAGTACAATGAGCAGTTCTTC CATYKGEYNEQFF
many TRBJ1-5 TRBV4-1 . TGCGCCAGCAGCCAAGATCCCCCACACCATAGCAATCAGCCCCAGCATTTT CASSQDPPHHSNQPQHF
. TRBJ2-7 TRBV14 TRBD2 TGTGCCAGCAGTTCGACTAGCGGGAGGGCTTGGGGCTACGAGCAGTACTTC CASSSTSGRAWGYEQYF
few TRBJ1-2 TRBV5-1 . TGCGCCAGCAGCTACTACGGGACGCAGTATGGCTACACCTTC CASSYYGTQYGYTF
once TRBJ1-1 TRBV14 . TGTGCCAGCAAAGCCAAGTTGGGGCAAAACACTGAAGCTTTCTTT CASKAKLGQNTEAFF
few TRBJ1-2 TRBV29-1 TRBD1 TGCAGCGTATCGGGACAGCCCTATGGCTACACCTTC CSVSGQPYGYTF
. TRBJ2-7 TRBV27 TRBD1 TGTGCCAGCAGCAAACTAGGACAGGGTATGCTAGAGCAGTACTTC CASSKLGQGMLEQYF
. TRBJ2-1 TRBV7-2 TRBD2 TGTGCCAGCAGCTCTCTAGCGGGGTCCTACAATGAGCAGTTCTTC CASSSLAGSYNEQFF
. TRBJ1-3 TRBV10-2 . TGCGCCAGCAGTGACAATATCGATTGGATCTTCTCTGGAAACACCATATATTTT CASSDNIDWIFSGNTIYF
. TRBJ1-1 TRBV20-1 . TGCAGTGCTAGAGATCGGGGGGCGGCGAGCACTGAAGCTTTCTTT CSARDRGAASTEAFF
. TRBJ2-1 TRBV20-1 . TGCAGTGCCGATAGCGGAACCCAAGAGACCCAGTTCTTC CSADSGTQETQFF
. TRBJ2-7 TRBV7-2 TRBD2 TGTGCCAGCAGCGTCGGGGGGAGCAACGAGCAGTACTTC CASSVGGSNEQYF
. TRBJ2-1 TRBV20-1 TRBD2 TGCAGTGCTAGGCACCCTTTAGCGGGTCAGACTTACAATGAGCAGTTCTTC CSARHPLAGQTYNEQFF
. TRBJ2-7 TRBV7-2 . TGTGCCAGCAGCCTTGTATCGTCAGCGAACGAGCAGTACTTC CASSLVSSANEQYF
. TRBJ1-3 TRBV6-5 TRBD1 TGTGCCAGCAGTTACTCGTCAGGGGGAGGTGGAAACACCATATATTTT CASSYSSGGGGNTIYF
. TRBJ1-5 TRBV5-5 . TGTGCCAGCAGCTTGACAGGGAGCAGCCATCAGCCCCAGCATTTT CASSLTGSSHQPQHF
few TRBJ1-6 TRBV7-6 . TGTGCCAGCAGCTATTCTAATAATTCACCCCTCCACTTT CASSYSNNSPLHF
. TRBJ2-7 TRBV29-1 . TGCAGCGTTGAGTTGGGGGGCGGGTACGAGCAGTACTTC CSVELGGGYEQYF